This TCR beta chain emerged from a study of blood T cell repertoires in COVID-19. In the study overall: Researchers got acute and convalescent COVID-19 samples from the United States, Italy and Spain. PBMCs, B-cell-depleted T cells, or T cells were the source of the cDNA or gDNA that made up the material.

Methods used by the authors: Amplification with reference gene primers provided the estimates of nucleated cell counts. This table comes from immunoSEQ multiplex PCR, and its TCRdb copy is limited to in-frame clones, with some not included. V and J calls and clone size follow that table, whereas D and trimming were derived from the DNA. The table includes roughly 68,000 clones, about 81% detected once. The CDR3 is 16 amino acids. This clone has more than one count but fewer than ten. The chain uses TRBV21-1 and TRBJ1-3; TRBD1 is the table's D call and was not checked against the DNA. TRBV21-1 constitutes a pseudogene. The origin of this receptor is a human donor in a cohort sampled during active COVID-19. Sample: peripheral blood. The DNA of the CDR3 is TGTGCCAGCAGCAACCGGGACAGACTCTCTGGAAACACCATATATTTT. Encoded protein: CASSNRDRLSGNTIYF.